The 26 T cell receptor beta chains listed next were all sequenced from one sample in a study of HIV-infected patients and healthy controls. 500 ng RNA was reverse transcribed with alpha and beta constant-region primers. Alpha and beta chain libraries were made separately by chain-specific third strand synthesis with multiplexing indices. TCRdb recomputed calls from the 5' RACE reads with MiXCR, one row per CDR3 protein. The sample records about 18,000 distinct CDR3 sequences, 10% being singletons. All unsorted peripheral T cells were captured because whole blood was used without fractionation. Sequenced sample: blood. The receptors shown here come from an adult in good health.

In this sample, this clonotype turned up a few times. CDR3: CASSGGQGAYEQYF. In DNA form, the CDR3 reads TGTGCCAGCAGCGGGGGACAGGGGGCCTACGAGCAGTACTTC. V is TRBV5-4 and J is TRBJ2-7; 11 bases agree with TRBD1. Germline loops: CDR1 SGHNT, CDR2 YYREEE (reference sequence). This CDR3 contains 14 residues. The V gene end was trimmed by 4 bases and the J gene end by 2 bases; junction bases not matched to a gene: 2.

V gene TRBV6-4 combines with J gene TRBJ2-1; 12 nucleotides match TRBD2. The V and J ends lost 0 bases and 6 bases, in that order; junction bases with no gene match: 0. Germline-derived CDR1 and CDR2 are MRHNA and SNTAGT. This CDR3 is 15 amino acids long. The DNA for the CDR3 is TGTGCCAGCAGTGACTCGACTAGCGGGAGCAATGAGCAGTTCTTC. Its translation is CASSDSTSGSNEQFF.

This clonotype has at least ten counts. The CDR3 is CAISESVGRAYGANVLTF. The CDR3 nucleotides are TGTGCCATCAGTGAGTCTGTGGGAAGGGCGTATGGGGCCAACGTCCTGACTTTC. The chain links TRBV10-3 to TRBJ2-6; D is unclear. The CDR3 is made up of 18 amino acids. In germline, CDR1 is ENHRY, CDR2 SYGVKD. The V end was cut by 0 bases, the J end by 3 bases, with 15 bases between.

This clonotype occurred many times. For the CDR3, the DNA is TGTGCCAGTAGTACGGGACTAGCGGGGTACTACAATGAGCAGTTCTTC. It translates to CASSTGLAGYYNEQFF. The chain recombines TRBV19 with TRBJ2-1; 13 bases line up with TRBD2. This CDR3 is 16 amino acids long. Germline CDR1 and CDR2: LNHDA and SQIVND (reference sequence). After removal of 4 bases from V and 3 bases from J, the junction contained 3 bases not matched to a gene.

The rearrangement joins TRBV7-2 to TRBJ1-1; D is unresolved. Trimming left V 1 base short and J 5 bases short, with 8 bases between. CDR1 and CDR2 (germline): SGHTA, FQGNSA. The CDR3 spans 13 residues. CDR3 region: CASSLDGRTEAFF. CDR3 sequence (DNA): TGTGCCAGCAGCTTAGACGGGCGGACTGAAGCTTTCTTT. The full variable domain, in which reference TRBV7-2 and TRBJ1-1 provide the parts outside the CDR3, is GAGVSQSPSNKVTEKGKDVELRCDPISGHTALYWYRQSLGQGLEFLIYFQGNSAPDKSGLPSDRFSAERTGGSVSTLTIQRTQQEDSAVYLCASSLDGRTEAFFGQGTRLTVV.

This clonotype was seen a handful of times. The junction shows a germline mismatch at one end, possibly a read error. The chain carries TRBV19 and TRBJ2-3; unclear D gene. This CDR3 is 11 amino acids long. Germline V gene lookup returns CDR1 LNHDA and CDR2 SQIVND (reference sequence). This chain's CDR3 is CASSRADTQYF. The CDR3 DNA reads as TGTGCCAGCAGTAGGGCAGATACGCAGTATTTT.

This clonotype counts as medium-sized. V is TRBV4-1 and J is TRBJ2-7, with unresolved D. Germline CDR1 is MGHRA and CDR2 is YSYEKL. Trimming cost V 0 bases and J 7 bases, with 22 bases left between them. The CDR3 has 17 amino acids. The CDR3 DNA reads as TGCGCCAGCAGCCAAGATGGAAGGCAAGGGTGGGGTGAAGAGCAGTACTTC. This codes for CASSQDGRQGWGEEQYF.

This clonotype has at least ten counts. The V call is TRBV28, the J call TRBJ2-5; D uncertain. The CDR3 runs 12 residues. The V end lost 6 bases, the J end lost 5 bases, and 10 bases lay between the germline ends. Germline V lookup: CDR1 MDHEN, CDR2 SYDVKM. The CDR3 protein is CASSRRAETQYF. For the CDR3, the DNA is TGTGCCAGCAGCAGACGCGCGGAGACCCAGTACTTC.

The chain uses TRBV5-1 and TRBJ2-1; 7 bases align to TRBD1. The ends lost 6 bases at V and 6 bases at J; junction bases unmatched: 9. This CDR3 region has 14 residues. Germline CDR1 and CDR2: SGHRS and YFSETQ. This chain's CDR3 is CASKLGTEANEQFF. The CDR3 region has the DNA TGCGCCAGCAAGTTGGGGACAGAGGCCAATGAGCAGTTCTTC.

In its sample, this clonotype is medium-sized (0.01 to 0.1%). The chain recombines TRBV7-9 with TRBJ1-5, with a weak D call TRBD1 (5 bases). The V and J ends lost 3 bases and 0 bases respectively, with 9 bases between them. Germline V lookup: CDR1 SEHNR, CDR2 FQNEAQ (reference sequence). This CDR3 contains 15 residues. The CDR3 DNA reads TGTGCCAGCAGCTTGGAGGGGTATAGCAATCAGCCCCAGCATTTT. Amino acid sequence: CASSLEGYSNQPQHF.

By share of the sample, this clonotype is medium-sized. V usage is TRBV29-1 and J usage is TRBJ2-5, with 8 bases fitting TRBD1. Germline assignment: CDR1 SQVTM and CDR2 ANQGSEA. The CDR3 is 12 amino acids. Trimming at V came to 6 bases and at J to 5 bases, leaving 5 bases not matched to a gene. The CDR3 here is CSVDRGRETQYF. CDR3 DNA: TGCAGCGTAGACAGGGGAAGGGAGACCCAGTACTTC.

A few counts support this clonotype. V and J are TRBV2 and TRBJ2-3; TRBD1 matches 7 bases. The CDR3 consists of 15 residues. V lost 5 bases, J lost 8 bases, and 13 bases stayed unmatched. CDR1 and CDR2 (germline): SNHLY, FYNNEI. CDR3 DNA sequence: TGTGCCAGCAGTTATACGCCAGGGGGAGAAGGTACGCAGTATTTT. This gives the protein CASSYTPGGEGTQYF.

This clonotype was found many times. This chain uses TRBV20-1 with TRBJ2-7, with 13 bases that match TRBD2. Germline CDR1 and CDR2: DFQATT and SNEGSKA (reference sequence). V trimming: 3 bases; J trimming: 2 bases; junction bases outside the gene matches: 7. The length of the CDR3 is 16 residues. CDR3 amino acids: CSASGTSGTMAYEQYF. The DNA of the CDR3 is TGCAGTGCTAGTGGGACTAGCGGGACCATGGCCTACGAGCAGTACTTC.

This clonotype was observed a few times. The chain carries TRBV20-1 and TRBJ2-7; 7 bases match TRBD2. The CDR3 length is 13 residues. CDR1 is DFQATT, CDR2 SNEGSKA, per germline (reference sequence). V shed 5 bases and J 1 base; nucleotides not matched to a gene: 5. Written as DNA, the CDR3 is TGCAGTGCTCCCGGGGGGAGTTCCTACGAGCAGTACTTC. Its translation: CSAPGGSSYEQYF.

This clonotype was observed a handful of times. An end of the junction differs from the germline gene, which may be a read error. This chain links TRBV7-2 with TRBJ2-5; D might be TRBD1 or TRBD2, each matching 5 bases. The CDR3 is made up of 16 amino acids. CDR1 and CDR2 (germline): SGHTA, FQGNSA. CDR3 nucleotide sequence: TGTGCTAGCACGATAAACGGGGCGCCTGGGCAAGAGACCCAGTACTTC. Protein sequence: CASTINGAPGQETQYF.

The sample holds one count of this clonotype. The chain joins TRBV6-5 to TRBJ2-2; D is ambiguous. The ends were cut back, 7 bases at V and 5 bases at J, with 11 bases in the middle. CDR1 and CDR2 from the germline V gene are MNHEY and SVGAGI. This CDR3 has 13 amino acids. In DNA form, the CDR3 reads TGTGCCAGCACCTCTATTTCGACCGGGGAGCTGTTTTTT. Translating it yields CASTSISTGELFF.

In this sample, this clonotype turned up a few times. J is TRBJ1-1 and V is TRBV29-1, with 7 bases aligning to TRBD1. V shed 5 bases and J 1 base; nucleotides not matched to a gene: 4. The germline gives CDR1 SQVTM, CDR2 ANQGSEA. The CDR3 length is 13 residues. The CDR3 is CSVSGTENTEAFF. The CDR3 DNA is TGCAGCGTTTCCGGGACAGAGAACACTGAAGCTTTCTTT. Full variable domain (rest looked up from reference TRBV29-1 and TRBJ1-1): SAVISQKPSRDICQRGTSLTIQCQVDSQVTMMFWYRQQPGQSLTLIATANQGSEATYESGFVIDKFPISRPNLTFSTLTVSNMSPEDSSIYLCSVSGTENTEAFFGQGTRLTVV.

This clonotype was seen a few times. The chain joins TRBV29-1 to TRBJ2-2, with TRBD1 as a possible D gene (6 bases). The germline CDR1 and CDR2 sequences are SQVTM and ANQGSEA. V lost 3 bases, J lost 2 bases, and 10 bases lay in between. This CDR3 spans 14 amino acids. The CDR3 DNA reads TGCAGCGTTGATCAGGGGCATAACACCGGGGAGCTGTTTTTT. Translation: CSVDQGHNTGELFF.

This clonotype was recorded at least ten times. The chain combines TRBV18 with TRBJ2-2, with a weak D call TRBD2 (6 bases). The CDR3 has 14 amino acids. Germline-derived CDR1 and CDR2 are KGHSH and LQKENI. The V gene lost 3 bases and the J gene lost 7 bases, with 12 bases spanning the gap. The CDR3 sequence: CASSPGLANGELFF. The CDR3 DNA reads TGTGCCAGCTCACCGGGGCTAGCGAACGGGGAGCTGTTTTTT.

In its sample, this clonotype was seen many times. This sequence joins TRBV20-1 and TRBJ2-3, with D perhaps matching TRBD2 (7 bases). CDR1 and CDR2 (germline): DFQATT, SNEGSKA (reference sequence). The CDR3 runs 13 residues. V gave up 1 base and J gave up 5 bases, with 10 bases separating them. CDR3 amino acids: CSARVGGGDTQYF. The CDR3 nucleotides are TGCAGTGCTAGAGTAGGGGGGGGAGATACGCAGTATTTT.

This clonotype came up once. The chain employs TRBV28 and TRBJ1-1; D remains unclear. Trimming took off 5 bases at V and 6 bases at J, with 22 bases between the two ends. The germline CDR1 and CDR2 sequences are MDHEN and SYDVKM. This CDR3 is built from 16 residues. For the CDR3, the DNA is TGTGCCAGCAGTCGGGTTCGGGGTGGATCGTCGTCTGAAGCTTTCTTT. Translated, it gives CASSRVRGGSSSEAFF.

At least ten counts were recorded for this clonotype. V usage is TRBV13 and J usage is TRBJ2-2; D not resolved. CDR1 is PRHDT and CDR2 is FYEKMQ in the germline V gene (reference sequence). The CDR3 consists of 14 residues. V was clipped by 5 bases and J by 1 base, with 8 bases between them. This chain's CDR3 is CASSITLNTGELFF. As DNA, the CDR3 is TGTGCCAGCAGCATTACCCTGAACACCGGGGAGCTGTTTTTT.

The J gene is TRBJ1-5, the V gene TRBV7-8, with a tentative D call TRBD1 (5 bases). V was shortened by 4 bases and J by 6 bases, with 10 bases between the two germline ends. The CDR3 totals 13 residues. CDR1 and CDR2 (germline): SGHVS, FQNEAQ. CDR3 DNA sequence: TGTGCCAGCAGCTCCCAGGGACGTCAGCCCCAGCATTTT. Its protein is CASSSQGRQPQHF.

A few counts support this clonotype. This could be a read error, since a much larger clone is one nucleotide away. The chain links TRBV7-3 to TRBJ2-7; no definite D call. CDR1 is SGHTA, CDR2 FQGTGA, per germline. The CDR3 runs to 14 residues. With 1 base removed from V and 5 bases from J, the gap between germline ends came to 12 bases. The CDR3 here is CASSLMGGTDEQYF. In DNA form, the CDR3 reads TGTGCCAGCAGCTTAATGGGCGGAACCGACGAGCAGTACTTC.

This clonotype came up many times. The V gene is TRBV19, the J gene TRBJ1-1, with D possibly matching TRBD1 (5 bases). The germline gives CDR1 LNHDA, CDR2 SQIVND (reference sequence). The CDR3 extends over 13 amino acids. CDR3 DNA: TGTGTCTCAAAGCAGGGTACGGCAGGGGAAGCTTTCTTT. Its protein is CVSKQGTAGEAFF.

This clonotype is labeled as medium-sized. This rearrangement joins TRBV20-1 to TRBJ1-1, with 10 bases lining up with TRBD1. V was clipped by 8 bases and J by 4 bases; unmatched bases: 4. Germline V lookup: CDR1 DFQATT, CDR2 SNEGSKA (reference sequence). The CDR3 runs to 12 residues. CDR3 in DNA: TGCAGTACCCGACAGGGGGCCACTGAAGCTTTCTTT. Its translation: CSTRQGATEAFF.